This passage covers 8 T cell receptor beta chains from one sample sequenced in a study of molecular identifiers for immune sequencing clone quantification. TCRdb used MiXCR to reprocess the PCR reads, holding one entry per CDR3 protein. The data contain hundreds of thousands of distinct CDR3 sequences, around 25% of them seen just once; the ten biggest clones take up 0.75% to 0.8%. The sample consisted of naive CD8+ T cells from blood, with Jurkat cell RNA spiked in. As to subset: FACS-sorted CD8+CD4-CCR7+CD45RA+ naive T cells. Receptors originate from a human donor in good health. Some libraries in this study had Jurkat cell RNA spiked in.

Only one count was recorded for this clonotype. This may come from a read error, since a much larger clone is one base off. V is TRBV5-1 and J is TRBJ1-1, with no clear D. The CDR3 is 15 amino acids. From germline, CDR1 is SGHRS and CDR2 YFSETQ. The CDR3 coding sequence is TGCGCCAGCAGCTTTAGTTCCGGACTCGATACTGAAGTTTTCTTT. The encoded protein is CASSFSSGLDTEVFF. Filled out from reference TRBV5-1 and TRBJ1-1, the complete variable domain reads KAGVTQTPRYLIKTRGQQVTLSCSPISGHRSVSWYQQTPGQGLQFLFEYFSETQRNKGNFPGRFSGRQFSNSRSEMNVSTLELGDSALYLCASSFSSGLDTEVFFGQGTRLTVV.

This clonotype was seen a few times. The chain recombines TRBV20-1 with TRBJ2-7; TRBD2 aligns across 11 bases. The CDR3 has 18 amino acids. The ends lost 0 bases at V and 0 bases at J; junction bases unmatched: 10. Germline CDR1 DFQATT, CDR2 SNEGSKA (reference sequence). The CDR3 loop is CSARDPSGLAVASYEQYF. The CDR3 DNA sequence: TGCAGTGCTAGAGATCCTTCGGGACTAGCGGTAGCCTCCTACGAGCAGTACTTC.

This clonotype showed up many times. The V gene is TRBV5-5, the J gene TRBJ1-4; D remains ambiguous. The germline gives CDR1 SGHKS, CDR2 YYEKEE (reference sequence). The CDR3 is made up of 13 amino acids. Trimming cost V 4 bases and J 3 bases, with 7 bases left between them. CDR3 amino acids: CASSPTANEKLFF. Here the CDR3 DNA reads TGTGCCAGCAGCCCGACGGCTAATGAAAAACTGTTTTTT. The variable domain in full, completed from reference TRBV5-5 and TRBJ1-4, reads DAGVTQSPTHLIKTRGQQVTLRCSPISGHKSVSWYQQVLGQGPQFIFQYYEKEERGRGNFPDRFSARQFPNYSSELNVNALLLGDSALYLCASSPTANEKLFFGSGTQLSVL.

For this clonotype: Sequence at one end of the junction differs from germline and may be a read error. This chain's CDR3 is CGSTRQGLAGANVLTF. CDR3 bases: TGTGGCAGCACCCGACAGGGTCTGGCGGGGGCCAACGTCCTGACTTTC. This chain connects TRBV27 to TRBJ2-6, with 7 nucleotides matching TRBD1. Germline CDR1 and CDR2: MNHEY and SMNVEV (reference sequence). The CDR3 length is 16 residues. The entire variable domain, with the rest obtained from reference TRBV27 and TRBJ2-6, is as follows: EAQVTQNPRYLITVTGKKLTVTCSQNMNHEYMSWYRQDPGLGLRQIYYSMNVEVTDKGDVPEGYKVSRKEKRNFPLILESPSPNQTSLYFCGSTRQGLAGANVLTFGAGSRLTVL.

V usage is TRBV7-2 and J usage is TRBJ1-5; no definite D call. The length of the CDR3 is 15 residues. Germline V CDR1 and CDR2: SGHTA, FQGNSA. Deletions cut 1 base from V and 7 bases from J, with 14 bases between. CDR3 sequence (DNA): TGTGCCAGCAGCTTAGGGGTCCACTCGAGCCAGCCCCAGCATTTT. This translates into CASSLGVHSSQPQHF.

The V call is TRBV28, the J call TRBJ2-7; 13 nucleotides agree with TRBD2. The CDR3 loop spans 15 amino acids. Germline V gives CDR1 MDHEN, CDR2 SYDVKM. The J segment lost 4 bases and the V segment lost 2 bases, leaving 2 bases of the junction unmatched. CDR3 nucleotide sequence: TGTGCCAGCAGTTTAATACTAGCGGGAGGGTACGAGCAGTACTTC. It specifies CASSLILAGGYEQYF. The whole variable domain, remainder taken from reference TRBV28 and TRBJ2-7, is DVKVTQSSRYLVKRTGEKVFLECVQDMDHENMFWYRQDPGLGLRLIYFSYDVKMKEKGDIPEGYSVSREKKERFSLILESASTNQTSMYLCASSLILAGGYEQYFGPGTRLTVT.

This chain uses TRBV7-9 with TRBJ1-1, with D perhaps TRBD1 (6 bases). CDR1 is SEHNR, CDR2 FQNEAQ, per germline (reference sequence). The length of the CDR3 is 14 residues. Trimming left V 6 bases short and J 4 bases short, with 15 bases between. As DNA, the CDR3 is TGTGCCAGCAGGGGGGGCAGAACTGGCACTGAAGCTTTCTTT. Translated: CASRGGRTGTEAFF.

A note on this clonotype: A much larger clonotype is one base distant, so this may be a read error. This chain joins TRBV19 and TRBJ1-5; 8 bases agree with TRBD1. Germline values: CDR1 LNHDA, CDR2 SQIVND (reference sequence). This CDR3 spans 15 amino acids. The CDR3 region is CASSITGGRTQPRHF. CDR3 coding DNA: TGTGCCAGTAGTATTACAGGGGGGCGGACTCAGCCCCGGCATTTT. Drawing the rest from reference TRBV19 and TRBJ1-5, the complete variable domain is DGGITQSPKYLFRKEGQNVTLSCEQNLNHDAMYWYRQDPGQGLRLIYYSQIVNDFQKGDIAEGYSVSREKKESFPLTVTSAQKNPTAFYLCASSITGGRTQPRHFGDGTRLSIL.